A single sample gave rise to the 27 T cell receptor beta chains below, sequenced in a study of blood T cell repertoires in COVID-19. Some clones are missing from TCRdb's copy, which holds only in-frame ones; the method was immunoSEQ multiplex PCR. The data contain 470,000 or so clones, around 89% of them singletons. Material: peripheral blood. These receptors were obtained from a woman aged 25 to 39 with acute or convalescent COVID-19.

This clone was detected a few times. The V gene is TRBV5-1, the J gene TRBJ2-2; TRBD1 is a possible D gene (5 bases). Trimming shortened V by 7 bases and J by 3 bases, and 13 bases separated the two germline ends. CDR3 length: 14 residues. CDR1 is SGHRS and CDR2 is YFSETQ in the germline V gene. This chain's CDR3 is CASGLPTDTGELFF. The CDR3 DNA is TGCGCCAGCGGCCTACCGACAGACACCGGGGAGCTGTTTTTT.

The genes are TRBV29-1 and TRBJ2-1, with 12 bases fitting TRBD2. This CDR3 is 14 amino acids long. The ends lost 6 bases at V and 5 bases at J; junction bases unmatched: 5. The germline V gene has CDR1 SQVTM and CDR2 ANQGSEA. CDR3 sequence reads: CSVLTSGRNNEQFF. In DNA form, the CDR3 reads TGCAGCGTGTTGACTAGCGGGAGAAACAATGAGCAGTTCTTC.

About this clone itself: Additional DNA sequences in this sample encode the identical CDR3. The chain employs TRBV7-9 and TRBJ1-1; D is ambiguous. The CDR3 spans 14 residues. Germline CDR1 SEHNR, CDR2 FQNEAQ (reference sequence). Trimming stripped 3 bases from V and 0 bases from J, with 8 bases between. DNA for the CDR3: TGTGCCAGCAGCTTGTCCCTAGTGAACACTGAAGCTTTCTTT. Residues: CASSLSLVNTEAFF.

The chain couples TRBV6-4 to TRBJ2-7, with a weak D call TRBD1 (7 bases). Germline CDR1 is MRHNA and CDR2 is SNTAGT. This CDR3 is 15 amino acids long. V lost 2 bases, J lost 1 base, and 12 bases lay in between. The CDR3 coding sequence is TGTGCCAGCAGTGACGGGGGGACAGCTTCCTACGAGCAGTACTTC. Encoded protein: CASSDGGTASYEQYF.

The chain couples TRBV10-3 to TRBJ2-7; TRBD1 matches 7 bases. Germline assignment: CDR1 ENHRY and CDR2 SYGVKD. This CDR3 is built from 14 residues. V lost 5 bases, J lost 6 bases, and 10 bases stayed unmatched. The CDR3 sequence is CAISSGTVNTEQYF. The CDR3 nucleotides read TGTGCCATCAGTTCCGGGACAGTCAATACCGAGCAGTACTTC.

The V and J genes are TRBV24-1 and TRBJ2-3, with D possibly being TRBD2 (6 bases). Germline loops: CDR1 KGHDR, CDR2 SFDVKD. V was shortened by 0 bases and J by 2 bases, with 17 bases between the two germline ends. This CDR3 spans 18 amino acids. This chain's CDR3 is CATSDLRSPAGSTDTQYF. The CDR3 DNA reads as TGTGCCACCAGTGATTTGCGATCGCCGGCGGGGTCCACAGATACGCAGTATTTT.

This chain joins TRBV6-5 and TRBJ1-4, with a possible D match to TRBD1 (6 bases). Germline values: CDR1 MNHEY, CDR2 SVGAGI. The CDR3 runs to 14 residues. V was trimmed by 2 bases and J by 2 bases, leaving 6 bases between them. CDR3 amino acids: CASSYGGTNEKLFF. CDR3 nucleotides: TGTGCCAGCAGTTACGGGGGCACTAATGAAAAACTGTTTTTT.

This clone was detected only a few times. V gene TRBV9 combines with J gene TRBJ1-3; no reliable D call. The germline gives CDR1 SGDLS, CDR2 YYNGEE. V lost 2 bases, J lost 0 bases, and 3 bases lay in between. CDR3 size: 13 residues. The CDR3 sequence: CASSVSSGNTIYF. For the CDR3, the DNA is TGTGCCAGCAGCGTGAGCTCTGGAAACACCATATATTTT.

The chain is built from TRBV7-9 and TRBJ2-1, with 11 nucleotides matching TRBD2. The junction had 11 bases not matched to a gene; V was cut back by 5 bases and J by 8 bases. From germline, CDR1 is SEHNR and CDR2 FQNEAQ (reference sequence). The CDR3 is 16 amino acids. The CDR3 coding sequence is TGTGCCAGCAGCCCATTGCTAGCGGGAGGAGTCTATGAGCAGTTCTTC. Translation gives CASSPLLAGGVYEQFF.

The chain has TRBV2 and TRBJ1-1; D is unclear. The length of the CDR3 is 14 residues. Trimming left V 8 bases short and J 1 base short, with 14 bases between. The V gene's germline CDR1 is SNHLY and CDR2 FYNNEI. The CDR3 coding sequence is TGTGCCAGCCGACTTCGGTCCCCGAACACTGAAGCTTTCTTT. Translation: CASRLRSPNTEAFF. The variable domain in full, completed from reference TRBV2 and TRBJ1-1, reads EPEVTQTPSHQVTQMGQEVILRCVPISNHLYFYWYRQILGQKVEFLVSFYNNEISEKSEIFDDQFSVERPDGSNFTLKIRSTKLEDSAMYFCASRLRSPNTEAFFGQGTRLTVV.

Remarks on this clone: Sequence at one end of the junction differs from germline and may be a read error. The rearrangement joins TRBV3-1 (or the pseudogene TRBV3-2) to TRBJ2-3, with a possible D match to TRBD2 (6 bases). The CDR3 is made up of 14 amino acids. Germline CDR1 is LGHDT and CDR2 is YNNKEL (reference sequence). CDR3 bases: TGTGCCAGCAGCCAAGAGAGGGACTCAGAGACGCAGTATTTT. As protein: CASSQERDSETQYF.

The chain carries TRBV5-4 and TRBJ1-1; a possible D gene is TRBD1 (6 bases). The CDR3 consists of 15 residues. Germline V CDR1 and CDR2: SGHNT, YYREEE (reference sequence). V was trimmed by 1 base and J by 4 bases, leaving 14 bases between them. DNA of the CDR3: TGTGCCAGCAGCTTGAACAGGGCTTTCAGCACTGAAGCTTTCTTT. It codes for CASSLNRAFSTEAFF.

J is TRBJ1-1 and V is TRBV27, with 8 bases lining up with TRBD1. The V gene's germline CDR1 is MNHEY and CDR2 SMNVEV (reference sequence). This CDR3 is 17 amino acids long. The V segment lost 5 bases and the J segment 0 bases; nucleotides outside the gene matches: 11. CDR3 bases: TGTGCCAGCAGTACTGGAAGGGCAGGGGGCATGAACACTGAAGCTTTCTTT. Its protein product is CASSTGRAGGMNTEAFF.

The gene calls are TRBV10-3 and TRBJ2-4, with 7 bases that match TRBD2. The CDR3 has 16 amino acids. J lost 8 bases, V lost 3 bases, and 13 bases had no gene match. CDR1 is ENHRY and CDR2 is SYGVKD in the germline V gene. This CDR3 reads CAISEPPTSWGYIQYF. CDR3 nucleotides: TGTGCCATCAGTGAACCCCCGACTAGCTGGGGGTACATTCAGTACTTC.

The chain recombines TRBV10-2 with TRBJ2-5; perhaps TRBD1 as D (6 bases). The V end was cut by 3 bases, the J end by 5 bases, with 19 bases between. The CDR3 totals 16 residues. Germline V gene sequence: CDR1 WSHSY, CDR2 SAAADI. The CDR3 protein is CASSDTGSPRLETQYF. The CDR3 bases are TGCGCCAGCAGTGATACAGGGTCGCCCCGACTGGAGACCCAGTACTTC.

CDR3 nucleotides: TGTGCCAGCAGCCCCGGGACAGGGGTTGCCGGGGAGCTGTTTTTT. Protein product: CASSPGTGVAGELFF. The chain employs TRBV3-1 (or the pseudogene TRBV3-2) and TRBJ2-2; the match to TRBD1 covers 10 bases. Germline trimming cut 4 bases from V and 6 bases from J; bases unmatched to any gene: 5. The CDR3 has 15 amino acids. Germline assignment: CDR1 LGHDT and CDR2 YNNKEL (reference sequence).

The rearrangement links TRBV28 to TRBJ1-5, with a tentative D call TRBD1 (6 bases). The CDR3 extends over 16 amino acids. V was trimmed by 3 bases and J by 4 bases, leaving 16 bases between them. Germline CDR1 and CDR2: MDHEN and SYDVKM. CDR3 sequence: CASSLTGGPFNQPQHF. The CDR3 region has the DNA TGTGCCAGCAGTTTGACAGGTGGACCCTTTAATCAGCCCCAGCATTTT. Combining the CDR3 with reference TRBV28 and TRBJ1-5 gives the whole variable domain DVKVTQSSRYLVKRTGEKVFLECVQDMDHENMFWYRQDPGLGLRLIYFSYDVKMKEKGDIPEGYSVSREKKERFSLILESASTNQTSMYLCASSLTGGPFNQPQHFGDGTRLSIL.

The chain has TRBV19 and TRBJ2-3; D possibly corresponds to TRBD1 (6 bases). There are 16 residues in the CDR3. The germline V gene has CDR1 LNHDA and CDR2 SQIVND (reference sequence). Between the trimmed V and J ends, which lost 5 bases and 0 bases, there was a span of 15 bases. The CDR3 protein is CASSGTGHPSTDTQYF. The CDR3 DNA reads as TGTGCCAGTAGTGGGACGGGACACCCTAGCACAGATACGCAGTATTTT. Full variable domain (rest looked up from reference TRBV19 and TRBJ2-3): DGGITQSPKYLFRKEGQNVTLSCEQNLNHDAMYWYRQDPGQGLRLIYYSQIVNDFQKGDIAEGYSVSREKKESFPLTVTSAQKNPTAFYLCASSGTGHPSTDTQYFGPGTRLTVL.

This chain uses TRBV6-1 with TRBJ1-2, with TRBD1 matching over 8 bases. Germline V CDR1 and CDR2: MNHNS, SASEGT. The ends lost 4 bases at V and 0 bases at J; junction bases unmatched: 7. The CDR3 length is 16 residues. The CDR3 nucleotides are TGTGCCAGCAGTGCCGGGACAGGAGCGCCTAACTATGGCTACACCTTC. Amino acids: CASSAGTGAPNYGYTF.

The chain recombines TRBV5-5 with TRBJ2-6; D not certain. From germline, CDR1 is SGHKS and CDR2 YYEKEE (reference sequence). V was shortened by 2 bases and J by 0 bases, with 9 bases between the two germline ends. The CDR3 contains 16 residues. The CDR3 reads CASSLEQYSGANVLTF. In DNA form, the CDR3 reads TGTGCCAGCAGCTTAGAACAGTACTCTGGGGCCAACGTCCTGACTTTC.

V usage is TRBV6-1 and J usage is TRBJ2-5; 7 nucleotides agree with TRBD1. The V gene end was trimmed by 2 bases and the J gene end by 2 bases; junction bases not matched to a gene: 8. The CDR3 has 16 residues. Germline V gives CDR1 MNHNS, CDR2 SASEGT. This CDR3 is CASSELGLGQQETQYF. DNA of the CDR3: TGTGCCAGCAGTGAACTGGGTCTGGGACAGCAAGAGACCCAGTACTTC.

The CDR3 loop is CASNRWGGNTIYF. The CDR3 region has the DNA TGTGCCAGCAACAGGTGGGGTGGAAACACCATATATTTT. This chain joins TRBV5-6 and TRBJ1-3; the D gene is possibly TRBD1 (5 bases). CDR1 and CDR2 from the germline V gene are SGHDT and YYEEEE. V lost 6 bases and J 3 bases, leaving 10 bases between the germline ends. The CDR3 runs 13 residues.

The gene calls are TRBV5-1 and TRBJ2-5; D is unclear. The CDR3 spans 13 residues. Between the trimmed V and J ends, which lost 1 base and 5 bases, there was a span of 9 bases. Germline-derived CDR1 and CDR2 are SGHRS and YFSETQ. The CDR3 DNA reads as TGCGCCAGCAGCTTGTGGGTCGGGGAGACCCAGTACTTC. Protein product: CASSLWVGETQYF.

This clone was found a few times. The chain carries TRBV18 and TRBJ1-3, with TRBD1 matching over 9 bases. This CDR3 spans 20 amino acids. With 3 bases clipped from V and 0 bases from J, the junction kept 15 bases outside the gene matches. Per the germline V gene, CDR1 is KGHSH and CDR2 is LQKENI. The CDR3 protein is CASSPLGYRTGARSGNTIYF. The CDR3 DNA is TGTGCCAGCTCACCCCTTGGGTACCGGACAGGGGCCCGCTCTGGAAACACCATATATTTT.

CDR3 amino acids: CASRNGGGLYNEQFF. The CDR3 nucleotides are TGTGCCAGCAGGAATGGGGGAGGCCTCTACAATGAGCAGTTCTTC. The rearrangement joins TRBV2 to TRBJ2-1, with a possible D match to TRBD2 (6 bases). The germline V gene has CDR1 SNHLY and CDR2 FYNNEI. The CDR3 is 15 residues long. V was trimmed by 6 bases and J by 3 bases, leaving 15 bases between them.

J is TRBJ2-7 and V is TRBV15; tentatively, D is TRBD2 (6 bases). Germline CDR1 and CDR2: LNHNV and YYDKDF (reference sequence). Between the trimmed V and J ends, which lost 1 base and 1 base, there was a span of 14 bases. This CDR3 contains 16 residues. The CDR3 DNA reads TGTGCCACCAGCAGAGTGGCGGGGAGAGGGTCCTACGAGCAGTACTTC. Residues: CATSRVAGRGSYEQYF.

The genes are TRBV7-8 and TRBJ2-4; 7 nucleotides line up with TRBD1. The J segment lost 5 bases and the V segment lost 3 bases, leaving 4 bases of the junction unmatched. Per germline, CDR1 SGHVS and CDR2 FQNEAQ. This CDR3 is built from 14 residues. As DNA, the CDR3 is TGTGCCAGCAGCTTGCGGACAGGAGAAAACATTCAGTACTTC. The encoded protein is CASSLRTGENIQYF.